This T cell receptor beta chain originates from a study of T cells in Graves' hyperthyroidism and ophthalmopathy. Amplification targeted TCR beta CDR3 regions from RNA transcripts. An initial round of RT-PCR targeting the TCR CDR3 relied on the HTBI primer set. TCRdb processed the multiplex PCR reads anew with MiXCR; each CDR3 protein has one entry. Here the sample spans a few hundred thousand distinct CDR3 sequences, 14% being singletons. At least ten counts were recorded for this clonotype. The receptor was isolated from a woman aged 18-29 years with Graves' hyperthyroidism. Sequences were obtained from blood.

The CDR3 sequence is CASKRSLFDEQFF. CDR3 DNA: TGTGCCAGCAAGAGATCCCTATTCGATGAGCAGTTCTTC. The chain combines TRBV2 with TRBJ2-1; D ambiguous. V lost 7 bases to trimming and J lost 8 bases, with 15 bases between them. This CDR3 has 13 amino acids. The germline CDR1 and CDR2 sequences are SNHLY and FYNNEI.